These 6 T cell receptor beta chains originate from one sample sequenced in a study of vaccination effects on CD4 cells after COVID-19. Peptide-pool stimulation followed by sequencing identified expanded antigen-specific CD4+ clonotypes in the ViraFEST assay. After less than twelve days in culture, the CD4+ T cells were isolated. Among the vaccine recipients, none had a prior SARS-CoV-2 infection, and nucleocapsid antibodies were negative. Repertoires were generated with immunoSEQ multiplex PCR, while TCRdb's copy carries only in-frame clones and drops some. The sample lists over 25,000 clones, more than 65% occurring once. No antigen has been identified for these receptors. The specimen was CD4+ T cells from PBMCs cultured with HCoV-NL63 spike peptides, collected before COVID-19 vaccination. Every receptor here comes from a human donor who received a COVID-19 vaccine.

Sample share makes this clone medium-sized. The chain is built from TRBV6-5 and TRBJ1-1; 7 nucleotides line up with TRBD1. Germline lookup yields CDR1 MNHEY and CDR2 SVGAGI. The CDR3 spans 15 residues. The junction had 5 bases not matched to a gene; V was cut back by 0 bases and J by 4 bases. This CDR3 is CASSYSTGQITEAFF. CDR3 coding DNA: TGTGCCAGCAGTTACTCGACGGGACAGATCACTGAAGCTTTCTTT.

Here the CDR3 DNA reads TGTGCCAGTAGTGGACAGGCGAACACCGGGGAGCTGTTTTTT. The encoded protein is CASSGQANTGELFF. This rearrangement joins TRBV19 to TRBJ2-2, with 7 positions matching TRBD1. The CDR3 loop spans 14 amino acids. V shed 5 bases, J shed 0 bases, and the junction held 0 bases outside the gene matches. Germline assignment: CDR1 LNHDA and CDR2 SQIVND (reference sequence). Supplemented by reference TRBV19 and TRBJ2-2, the full variable domain reads DGGITQSPKYLFRKEGQNVTLSCEQNLNHDAMYWYRQDPGQGLRLIYYSQIVNDFQKGDIAEGYSVSREKKESFPLTVTSAQKNPTAFYLCASSGQANTGELFFGEGSRLTVL.

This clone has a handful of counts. CDR3 nucleotides: TGTGCCAGCAGCCCTCCGGGACTTTCGAACACCGGGGAGCTGTTTTTT. As protein: CASSPPGLSNTGELFF. The rearrangement uses TRBV7-3 and TRBJ2-2; a weak D match, TRBD2 (6 bases). Trimming pared 5 bases from V and 0 bases from J, leaving 13 bases between. The CDR3 has 16 residues. In germline, CDR1 is SGHTA, CDR2 FQGTGA.

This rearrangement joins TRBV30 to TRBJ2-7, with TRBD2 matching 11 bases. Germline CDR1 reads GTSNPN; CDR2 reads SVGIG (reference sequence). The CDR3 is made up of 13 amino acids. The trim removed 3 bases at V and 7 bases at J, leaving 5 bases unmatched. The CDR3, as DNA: TGTGCCTGGAGCACTAGCGGGAGAGGTGAGCAGTACTTC. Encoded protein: CAWSTSGRGEQYF.

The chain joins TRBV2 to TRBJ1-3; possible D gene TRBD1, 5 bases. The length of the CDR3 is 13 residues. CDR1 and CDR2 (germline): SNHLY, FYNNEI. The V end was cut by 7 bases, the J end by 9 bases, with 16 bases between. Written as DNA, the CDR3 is TGTGCCAGCAACCTCGACATGAGGGGCACCATATATTTT. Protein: CASNLDMRGTIYF.

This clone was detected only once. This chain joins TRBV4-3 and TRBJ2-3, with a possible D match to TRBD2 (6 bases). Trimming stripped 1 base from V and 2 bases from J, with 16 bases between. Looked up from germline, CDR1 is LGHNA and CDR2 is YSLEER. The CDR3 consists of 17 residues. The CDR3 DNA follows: TGCGCCAGCAGCCAAGGCCCTGGCGGCGGGGCCACAGATACGCAGTATTTT. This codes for CASSQGPGGGATDTQYF.